The clone carrying this T cell receptor (beta chain) was counted at least ten times. Its antigen is undetermined. RNA transcripts were the source from which TCR beta CDR3 regions were amplified. HTBI-primed RT-PCR formed the first round, and a multiplex PCR formed the second. TCRdb called the multiplex PCR reads again in MiXCR, with one record for every CDR3 protein. The sample consists of 680,000 or so distinct CDR3 sequences, about 20% of them appearing once. Calling hyperthyroidism stable required that no ophthalmopathy show up within 18 months of follow-up. The data stem from a study of Graves' ophthalmopathy and Graves' hyperthyroidism. Study-level background: Peripheral blood (taken before any treatment) was collected at initial diagnosis. Study-level results: Cross-validated, the 13-signature model showed 87.88%/81.08% sensitivity/specificity, and 80%/75% in the test set.

CDR1 and CDR2 (germline): SGHTA, FQGTGA. Trimming took 2 bases from V and 1 from J, leaving 5 bases between them. The CDR3 totals 13 residues. The V gene is TRBV7-3, the J gene TRBJ2-5; weak D call: TRBD2 (5 bases). Sequencing input: peripheral blood. The source of this sequence is a woman aged 18 to 35 with stable Graves' hyperthyroidism. Some clones in this sample may be carry-over from other donors' samples. In DNA, the CDR3 is TGTGCCAGCAGCTTACTAGCCCAAGAGACCCAGTACTTC. Encoded protein: CASSLLAQETQYF.